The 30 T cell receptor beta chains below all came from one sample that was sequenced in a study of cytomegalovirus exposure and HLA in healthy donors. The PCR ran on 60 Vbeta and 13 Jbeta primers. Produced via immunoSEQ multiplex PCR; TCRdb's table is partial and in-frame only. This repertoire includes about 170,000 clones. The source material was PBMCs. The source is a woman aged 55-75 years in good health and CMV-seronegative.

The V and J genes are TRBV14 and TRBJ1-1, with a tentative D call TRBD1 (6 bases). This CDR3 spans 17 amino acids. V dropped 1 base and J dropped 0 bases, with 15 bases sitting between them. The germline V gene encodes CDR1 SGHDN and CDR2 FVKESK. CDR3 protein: CASSQAWGGSMNTEAFF. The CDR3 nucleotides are TGTGCCAGCAGCCAAGCGTGGGGGGGCTCCATGAACACTGAAGCTTTCTTT. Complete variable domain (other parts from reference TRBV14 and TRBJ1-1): EAGVTQFPSHSVIEKGQTVTLRCDPISGHDNLYWYRRVMGKEIKFLLHFVKESKQDESGMPNNRFLAERTGGTYSTLKVQPAELEDSGVYFCASSQAWGGSMNTEAFFGQGTRLTVV.

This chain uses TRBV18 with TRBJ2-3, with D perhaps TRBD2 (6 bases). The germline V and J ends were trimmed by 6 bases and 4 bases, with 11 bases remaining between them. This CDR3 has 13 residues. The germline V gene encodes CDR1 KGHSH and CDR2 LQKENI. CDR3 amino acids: CASSGGVSDTQYF. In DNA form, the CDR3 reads TGTGCCAGCTCGGGGGGAGTATCAGATACGCAGTATTTT.

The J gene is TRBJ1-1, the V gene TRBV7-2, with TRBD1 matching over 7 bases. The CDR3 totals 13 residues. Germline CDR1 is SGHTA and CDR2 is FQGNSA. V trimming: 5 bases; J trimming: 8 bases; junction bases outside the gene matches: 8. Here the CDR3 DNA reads TGTGCCAGCAGCCTCCGGACAGGTTGGGAAGCTTTCTTT. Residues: CASSLRTGWEAFF.

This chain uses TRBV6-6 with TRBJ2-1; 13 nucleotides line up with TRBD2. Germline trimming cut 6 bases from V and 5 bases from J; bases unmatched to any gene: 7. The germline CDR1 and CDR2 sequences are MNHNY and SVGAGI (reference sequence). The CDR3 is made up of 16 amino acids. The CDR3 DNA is TGTGCCAGCAGCCGGGGGACTAGCGGGATAAACAATGAGCAGTTCTTC. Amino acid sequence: CASSRGTSGINNEQFF.

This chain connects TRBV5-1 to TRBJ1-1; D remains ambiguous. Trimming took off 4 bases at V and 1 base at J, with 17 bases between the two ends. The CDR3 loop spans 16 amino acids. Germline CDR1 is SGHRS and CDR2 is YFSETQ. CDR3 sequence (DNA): TGCGCCAGCAGCACCACCCGAAGGGAGACGAACACTGAAGCTTTCTTT. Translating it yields CASSTTRRETNTEAFF.

In DNA, the CDR3 is TGTGCCAGCAGCTTTAGTAGCAATCAGCCCCAGCATTTT. Its translation is CASSFSSNQPQHF. The chain uses TRBV7-2 and TRBJ1-5; D unclear. V lost 3 bases and J lost 0, with 3 bases in between. The CDR3 runs 13 residues. Germline V gene data show CDR1 as SGHTA and CDR2 as FQGNSA.

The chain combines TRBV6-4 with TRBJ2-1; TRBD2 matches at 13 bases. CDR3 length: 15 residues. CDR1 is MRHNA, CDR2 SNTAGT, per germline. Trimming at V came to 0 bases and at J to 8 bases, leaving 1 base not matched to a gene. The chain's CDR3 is CASSDSGLAGDEQFF. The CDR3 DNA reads TGTGCCAGCAGTGACTCCGGACTAGCGGGAGATGAGCAGTTCTTC.

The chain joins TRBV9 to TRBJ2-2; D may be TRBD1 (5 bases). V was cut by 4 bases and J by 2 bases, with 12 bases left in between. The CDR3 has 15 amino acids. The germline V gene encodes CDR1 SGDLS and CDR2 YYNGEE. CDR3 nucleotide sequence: TGTGCCAGCAGCCCCCAGGGAACCAACACCGGGGAGCTGTTTTTT. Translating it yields CASSPQGTNTGELFF.

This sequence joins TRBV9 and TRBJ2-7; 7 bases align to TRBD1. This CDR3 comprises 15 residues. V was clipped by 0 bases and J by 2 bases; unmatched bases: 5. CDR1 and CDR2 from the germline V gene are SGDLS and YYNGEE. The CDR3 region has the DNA TGTGCCAGCAGCGTAGCTACAGGGGACACCTACGAGCAGTACTTC. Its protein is CASSVATGDTYEQYF.

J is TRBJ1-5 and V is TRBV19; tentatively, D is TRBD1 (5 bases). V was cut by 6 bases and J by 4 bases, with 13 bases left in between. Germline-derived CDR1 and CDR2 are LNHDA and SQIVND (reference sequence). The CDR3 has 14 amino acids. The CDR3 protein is CASRTQGQNQPQHF. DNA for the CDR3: TGTGCCAGTAGAACGCAGGGTCAAAATCAGCCCCAGCATTTT.

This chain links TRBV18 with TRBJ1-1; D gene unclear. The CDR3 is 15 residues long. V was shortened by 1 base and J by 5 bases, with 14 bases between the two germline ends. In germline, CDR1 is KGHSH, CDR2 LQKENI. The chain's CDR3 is CASSPQNSGLTEAFF. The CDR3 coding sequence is TGTGCCAGCTCACCACAAAACTCAGGATTAACTGAAGCTTTCTTT.

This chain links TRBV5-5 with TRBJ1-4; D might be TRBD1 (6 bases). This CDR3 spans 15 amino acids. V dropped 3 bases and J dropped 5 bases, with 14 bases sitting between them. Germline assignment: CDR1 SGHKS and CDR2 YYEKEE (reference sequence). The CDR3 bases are TGTGCCAGCAGCTCGTCCGGGACACCGAATGAAAAACTGTTTTTT. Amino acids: CASSSSGTPNEKLFF. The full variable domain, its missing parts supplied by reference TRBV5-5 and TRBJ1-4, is DAGVTQSPTHLIKTRGQQVTLRCSPISGHKSVSWYQQVLGQGPQFIFQYYEKEERGRGNFPDRFSARQFPNYSSELNVNALLLGDSALYLCASSSSGTPNEKLFFGSGTQLSVL.

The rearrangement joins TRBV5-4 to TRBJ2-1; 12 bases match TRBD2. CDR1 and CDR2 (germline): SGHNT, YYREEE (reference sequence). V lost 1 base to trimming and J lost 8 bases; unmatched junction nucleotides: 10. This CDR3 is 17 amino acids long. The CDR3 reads CASSLFASGRAGDEQFF. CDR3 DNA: TGTGCCAGCAGCTTGTTCGCTAGCGGGAGGGCTGGGGATGAGCAGTTCTTC.

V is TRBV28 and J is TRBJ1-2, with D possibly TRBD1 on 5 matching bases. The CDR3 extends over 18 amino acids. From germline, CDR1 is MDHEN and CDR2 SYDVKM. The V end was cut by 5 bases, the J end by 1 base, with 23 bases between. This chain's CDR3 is CASSPTWGRESNNYGYTF. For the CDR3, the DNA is TGTGCCAGCAGTCCCACCTGGGGCAGGGAAAGTAATAACTATGGCTACACCTTC.

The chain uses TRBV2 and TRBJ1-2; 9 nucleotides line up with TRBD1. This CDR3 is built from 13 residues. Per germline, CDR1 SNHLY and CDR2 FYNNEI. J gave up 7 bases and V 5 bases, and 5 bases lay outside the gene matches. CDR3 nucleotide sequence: TGTGCCAGCAGTCTGGACAGGGGCGGTGGCTACACCTTC. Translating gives CASSLDRGGGYTF.

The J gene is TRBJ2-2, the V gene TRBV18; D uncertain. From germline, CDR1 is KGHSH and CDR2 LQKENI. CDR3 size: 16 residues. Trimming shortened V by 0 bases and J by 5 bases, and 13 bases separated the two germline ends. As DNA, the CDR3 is TGTGCCAGCTCACCACCAACGAGTTGGAGAACCGGGGAGCTGTTTTTT. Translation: CASSPPTSWRTGELFF.

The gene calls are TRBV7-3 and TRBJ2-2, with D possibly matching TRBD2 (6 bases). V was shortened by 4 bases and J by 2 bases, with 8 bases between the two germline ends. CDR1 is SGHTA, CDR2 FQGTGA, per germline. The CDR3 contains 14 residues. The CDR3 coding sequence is TGTGCCAGCAGCTCGGGACTTAACACCGGGGAGCTGTTTTTT. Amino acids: CASSSGLNTGELFF.

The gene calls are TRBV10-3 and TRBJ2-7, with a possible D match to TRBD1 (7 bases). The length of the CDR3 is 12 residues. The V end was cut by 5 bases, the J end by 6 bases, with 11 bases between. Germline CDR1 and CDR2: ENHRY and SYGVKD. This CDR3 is CAISSQGGEQYF. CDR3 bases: TGTGCCATCAGTTCTCAGGGGGGCGAGCAGTACTTC.

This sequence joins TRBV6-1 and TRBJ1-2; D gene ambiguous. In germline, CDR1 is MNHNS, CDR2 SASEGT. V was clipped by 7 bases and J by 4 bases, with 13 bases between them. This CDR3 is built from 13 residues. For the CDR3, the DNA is TGTGCCAGCATAACGGGGATTCTCTATGGCTACACCTTC. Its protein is CASITGILYGYTF.

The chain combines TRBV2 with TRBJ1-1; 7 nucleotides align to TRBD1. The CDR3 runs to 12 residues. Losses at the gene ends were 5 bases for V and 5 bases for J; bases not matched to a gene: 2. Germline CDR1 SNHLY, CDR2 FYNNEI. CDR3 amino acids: CASSWDRTEAFF. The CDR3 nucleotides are TGTGCCAGCAGTTGGGACAGAACTGAAGCTTTCTTT.

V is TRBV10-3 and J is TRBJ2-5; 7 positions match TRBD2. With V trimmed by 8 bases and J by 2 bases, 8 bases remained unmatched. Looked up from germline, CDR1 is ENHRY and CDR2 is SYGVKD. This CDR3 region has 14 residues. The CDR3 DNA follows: TGTGCCATCGGGGTAGCGGGTGGGCAAGAGACCCAGTACTTC. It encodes CAIGVAGGQETQYF.

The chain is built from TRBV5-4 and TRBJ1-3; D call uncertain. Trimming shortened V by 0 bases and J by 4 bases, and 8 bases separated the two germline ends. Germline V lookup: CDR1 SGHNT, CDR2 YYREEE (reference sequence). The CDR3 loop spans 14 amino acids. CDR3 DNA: TGTGCCAGCAGCTTGGCGGGAAGAGGAAACACCATATATTTT. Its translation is CASSLAGRGNTIYF.

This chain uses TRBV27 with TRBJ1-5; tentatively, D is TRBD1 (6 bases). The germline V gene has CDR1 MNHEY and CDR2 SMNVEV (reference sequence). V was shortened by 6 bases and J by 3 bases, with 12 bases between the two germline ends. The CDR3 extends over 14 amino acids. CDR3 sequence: CASRPRGANQPQHF. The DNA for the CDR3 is TGTGCCAGCAGACCTCGGGGGGCCAATCAGCCCCAGCATTTT.

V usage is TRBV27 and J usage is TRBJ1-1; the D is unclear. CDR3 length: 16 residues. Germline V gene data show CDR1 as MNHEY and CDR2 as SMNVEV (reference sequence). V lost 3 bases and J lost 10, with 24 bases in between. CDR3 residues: CASSLSRIWGSGGAFF. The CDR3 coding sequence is TGTGCCAGCAGTTTGTCGAGGATATGGGGAAGCGGTGGAGCTTTCTTT.

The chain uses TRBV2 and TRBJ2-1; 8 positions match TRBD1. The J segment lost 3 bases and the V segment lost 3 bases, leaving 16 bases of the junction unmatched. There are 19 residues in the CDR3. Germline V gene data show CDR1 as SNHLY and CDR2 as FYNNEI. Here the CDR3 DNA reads TGTGCCAGCAGTGAGCGGAGGGACAGGCCGTTTTCGGGCTACAATGAGCAGTTCTTC. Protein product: CASSERRDRPFSGYNEQFF.

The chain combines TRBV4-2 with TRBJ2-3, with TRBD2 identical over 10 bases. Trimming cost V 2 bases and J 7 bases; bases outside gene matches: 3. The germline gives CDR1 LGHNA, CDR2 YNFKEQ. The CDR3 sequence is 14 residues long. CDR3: CASSQTSGDYTQYF. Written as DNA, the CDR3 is TGTGCCAGCAGCCAAACTAGCGGGGACTATACGCAGTATTTT.

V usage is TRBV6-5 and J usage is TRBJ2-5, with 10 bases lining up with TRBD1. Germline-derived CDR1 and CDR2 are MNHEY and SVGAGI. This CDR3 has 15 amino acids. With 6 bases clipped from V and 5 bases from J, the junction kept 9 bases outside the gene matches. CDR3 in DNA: TGTGCCAGCAGCCGCTTGGGACAGGGGACGGAGACCCAGTACTTC. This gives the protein CASSRLGQGTETQYF.

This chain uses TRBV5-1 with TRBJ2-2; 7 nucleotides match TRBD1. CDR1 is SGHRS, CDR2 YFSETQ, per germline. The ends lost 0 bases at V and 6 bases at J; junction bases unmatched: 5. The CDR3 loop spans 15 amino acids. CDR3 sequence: CASSLEGGGSGELFF. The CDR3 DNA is TGCGCCAGCAGCTTGGAAGGGGGCGGATCCGGGGAGCTGTTTTTT.

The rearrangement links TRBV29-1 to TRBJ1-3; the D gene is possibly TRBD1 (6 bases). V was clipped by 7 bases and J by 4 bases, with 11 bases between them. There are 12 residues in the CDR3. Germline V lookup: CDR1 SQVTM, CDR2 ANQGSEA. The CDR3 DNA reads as TGCAGCGCCACAGGGAGCGGAAACACCATATATTTT. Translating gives CSATGSGNTIYF. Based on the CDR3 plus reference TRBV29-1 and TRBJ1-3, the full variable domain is SAVISQKPSRDICQRGTSLTIQCQVDSQVTMMFWYRQQPGQSLTLIATANQGSEATYESGFVIDKFPISRPNLTFSTLTVSNMSPEDSSIYLCSATGSGNTIYFGEGSWLTVV.

The CDR3 region has the DNA TGTGCCAGCAGCTCAACGACTAGTTACAATGAGCAGTTCTTC. It encodes CASSSTTSYNEQFF. The chain has TRBV7-9 and TRBJ2-1, with D possibly being TRBD2 (6 bases). V gave up 4 bases and J gave up 4 bases, with 11 bases separating them. This CDR3 is built from 14 residues. Per germline, CDR1 SEHNR and CDR2 FQNEAQ (reference sequence).